Listed below are T cell receptor beta chains from one sample, sequenced in a study of blood T cells in healthy people across ages. Each CDR3 protein gets one entry after TCRdb re-called the 5' RACE reads with MiXCR. The data hold some 940,000 distinct CDR3 sequences, with 25% to 35% observed a single time. This sample also belongs to another study, concerning T cells of mothers and their children.

The sample taken for sequencing was blood. The receptors were sampled from a woman in her thirties or forties in good health. The CDR3 runs from the conserved cysteine through the conserved F or W. The order of the fields is J gene, V gene, D gene, CDR3 protein. D genes are given only for firm matches.

J: TRBJ1-1
V: TRBV29-1
D: .
CDR3: CSPQNVVNTEAFF

J: TRBJ1-1
V: TRBV29-1
D: TRBD1
CDR3: CSGGEDRLLNTEAFF

J: TRBJ2-5
V: TRBV10-3
D: .
CDR3: CAISESTVTQETQYF

J: TRBJ2-3
V: TRBV7-2
D: TRBD2
CDR3: CASSPGLAGPARSDTQYF

J: TRBJ2-3
V: TRBV5-5
D: .
CDR3: CASSWEARTDTQYF

J: TRBJ2-7
V: TRBV7-2
D: .
CDR3: CASSLVGATYNEQYF

J: TRBJ1-1
V: TRBV13
D: TRBD1
CDR3: CASSPQDRATEAFF

J: TRBJ1-4
V: TRBV12-3/TRBV12-4
D: .
CDR3: CASSSVYEKLFF

J: TRBJ2-3
V: TRBV5-1
D: .
CDR3: CASYRGSTDTQYF

J: TRBJ1-2
V: TRBV20-1
D: TRBD1
CDR3: CSAREGQGGGYTF

J: TRBJ1-1
V: TRBV28
D: .
CDR3: CASSLSNREAFF

J: TRBJ2-5
V: TRBV7-3
D: .
CDR3: CASSENPDREETQYF

J: TRBJ2-1
V: TRBV24-1
D: TRBD2
CDR3: CATSASGIEQFF

J: TRBJ2-6
V: TRBV6-1
D: .
CDR3: CASSEIQKYSGANVLTF

J: TRBJ2-4
V: TRBV18
D: TRBD1
CDR3: CASSPPRGQGVDIQYF

J: TRBJ1-1
V: TRBV19
D: .
CDR3: CAGSIAGNTEAFF

J: TRBJ2-1
V: TRBV20-1
D: .
CDR3: CSAIEKVPLYNEQFF

J: TRBJ1-6
V: TRBV6-5
D: .
CDR3: CASSYGREGPSPLHF

J: TRBJ2-5
V: TRBV5-1
D: .
CDR3: CASSLSPADQETQYF

J: TRBJ1-1
V: TRBV28
D: .
CDR3: CASSEQWTPFF

J: TRBJ2-3
V: TRBV7-9
D: .
CDR3: CASSLRTPSTDTQYF

J: TRBJ2-1
V: TRBV7-2
D: TRBD2
CDR3: CAGSLGELAGFPYNEQFF

J: TRBJ1-5
V: TRBV5-1
D: .
CDR3: CASSLAGRNQPQHF

J: TRBJ2-7
V: TRBV20-1
D: TRBD2
CDR3: CSALRTSGAYEQYF

J: TRBJ2-7
V: TRBV9
D: .
CDR3: CASSVFESEQYF

J: TRBJ1-4
V: TRBV6-5
D: TRBD1
CDR3: CASSYGTGDEKLFF

J: TRBJ1-1
V: TRBV7-2
D: .
CDR3: CASSRYGHTEAFF

J: TRBJ2-5
V: TRBV7-2
D: .
CDR3: CVSSLKGFGNRETQETQYF

J: TRBJ2-7
V: TRBV2
D: .
CDR3: CTSSASVPQGYEQYF